One sample yielded the 24 T cell receptor beta chains listed below, sequenced in a study of a mutant IDH1 vaccine in newly diagnosed glioma. Their specific antigens are unknown. Sequenced by immunoSEQ multiplex PCR; TCRdb stores in-frame clones only, minus some. The table includes over 50,000 clones, 81% detected once. Time point of the sample: week 5, during vaccination. Each vaccine dose was 300 ug of mutant IDH1 20-mer peptide, with topical imiquimod. This specimen consisted of PBMCs, obtained from a glioma patient whose treatment included an IDH1 peptide vaccine. The receptors come from a man aged 25 to 45 with glioma.

With regard to this clone: In the same sample, other DNA sequences code for this CDR3. V is TRBV7-9 and J is TRBJ2-7; no reliable D call. Trimming took 0 bases from V and 2 from J, leaving 2 bases between them. The CDR3 is 12 residues long. Germline lookup yields CDR1 SEHNR and CDR2 FQNEAQ (reference sequence). For the CDR3, the DNA is TGTGCCAGCAGCTTAGCCACCTACGAGCAGTACTTC. It is translated as CASSLATYEQYF. The variable domain in full, with the rest retrieved from reference TRBV7-9 and TRBJ2-7, is DTGVSQNPRHKITKRGQNVTFRCDPISEHNRLYWYRQTLGQGPEFLTYFQNEAQLEKSRLLSDRFSAERPKGSFSTLEIQRTEQGDSAMYLCASSLATYEQYFGPGTRLTVT.

This chain joins TRBV18 and TRBJ2-5; D remains ambiguous. V shed 3 bases and J shed 2 bases, with 7 bases lying between them. The CDR3 is 13 amino acids. From germline, CDR1 is KGHSH and CDR2 LQKENI. The CDR3 DNA is TGTGCCAGCTCACCGGACCGGCAAGAGACCCAGTACTTC. Amino acids: CASSPDRQETQYF.

The chain is built from TRBV6-1 and TRBJ1-2, with 7 bases matching TRBD1. This CDR3 contains 13 residues. The V and J ends lost 5 bases and 2 bases, in that order; junction bases with no gene match: 2. In germline, CDR1 is MNHNS, CDR2 SASEGT. The CDR3 DNA follows: TGTGCCAGCAGTTTACAGGGGAACTATGGCTACACCTTC. This gives the protein CASSLQGNYGYTF.

This clone appeared a single time. The gene calls are TRBV11-2 and TRBJ1-4; D may be TRBD1 (6 bases). This CDR3 has 15 residues. Trimming removed 4 bases from V and 6 bases from J, with 15 bases in between. Germline V CDR1 and CDR2: SGHAT, FQNNGV. The CDR3 nucleotides read TGTGCCAGCAGCTCCTTAGGGGGGATTTATGAAAAACTGTTTTTT. It encodes CASSSLGGIYEKLFF.

The sample holds one count of this clone. V is TRBV7-9 and J is TRBJ2-7, with 9 bases matching TRBD1. Germline V lookup: CDR1 SEHNR, CDR2 FQNEAQ (reference sequence). Germline trimming cut 2 bases from V and 2 bases from J; bases unmatched to any gene: 4. The CDR3 runs 15 residues. DNA of the CDR3: TGTGCCAGCAGCTTATATACAGGGGGCCCCTACGAGCAGTACTTC. Amino acid sequence: CASSLYTGGPYEQYF.

The V call is TRBV19, the J call TRBJ2-6; maybe TRBD1 (6 bases). The CDR3 contains 15 residues. Germline V gene lookup returns CDR1 LNHDA and CDR2 SQIVND (reference sequence). Trimming took off 7 bases at V and 2 bases at J, with 12 bases between the two ends. CDR3 residues: CASMIQGTGANVLTF. In DNA form, the CDR3 reads TGTGCCAGTATGATACAGGGTACTGGGGCCAACGTCCTGACTTTC.

The chain is built from TRBV5-1 and TRBJ2-7, with D unresolved. CDR1 is SGHRS, CDR2 YFSETQ, per germline. The V and J ends lost 0 bases and 0 bases respectively, with 10 bases between them. The CDR3 totals 15 residues. The CDR3 loop reads CASSLAAGTSYEQYF. CDR3 DNA sequence: TGCGCCAGCAGCTTGGCCGCAGGAACCTCCTACGAGCAGTACTTC.

The chain links TRBV7-9 to TRBJ2-7; 14 nucleotides align to TRBD2. Germline trimming cut 4 bases from V and 3 bases from J; bases unmatched to any gene: 8. Germline CDR1 SEHNR, CDR2 FQNEAQ (reference sequence). The CDR3 is made up of 17 amino acids. CDR3 loop: CASSSLGTSGGFYEQYF. As DNA, the CDR3 is TGTGCCAGCAGCTCATTAGGGACTAGCGGGGGATTCTACGAGCAGTACTTC.

The chain joins TRBV13 to TRBJ1-3; D remains unclear. V gave up 5 bases and J gave up 8 bases, with 13 bases separating them. The germline V gene encodes CDR1 PRHDT and CDR2 FYEKMQ (reference sequence). The CDR3 consists of 13 residues. CDR3 bases: TGTGCCAGCAGCAGAGGAGATTGGGACACCATATATTTT. Its protein product is CASSRGDWDTIYF.

The V gene is TRBV2, the J gene TRBJ1-5; D not resolved. Germline loops: CDR1 SNHLY, CDR2 FYNNEI. V shed 3 bases and J shed 3 bases, with 12 bases lying between them. This CDR3 region has 15 residues. In nucleotides, the CDR3 is TGTGCCAGCAGTGAGGAGGTTGGAGTCAATCAGCCCCAGCATTTT. This sequence encodes CASSEEVGVNQPQHF.

The chain uses TRBV18 and TRBJ2-3; 8 nucleotides align to TRBD1. V lost 3 bases, J lost 1 base, and 3 bases stayed unmatched. This CDR3 comprises 15 residues. Per the germline V gene, CDR1 is KGHSH and CDR2 is LQKENI. Here the CDR3 DNA reads TGTGCCAGCTCACCGCAGGGGGCGCGCACAGATACGCAGTATTTT. It is translated as CASSPQGARTDTQYF. Using reference TRBV18 and TRBJ2-3 for the parts outside the CDR3, the full variable domain is NAGVMQNPRHLVRRRGQEARLRCSPMKGHSHVYWYRQLPEEGLKFMVYLQKENIIDESGMPKERFSAEFPKEGPSILRIQQVVRGDSAAYFCASSPQGARTDTQYFGPGTRLTVL.

The rearrangement links TRBV23-1 to TRBJ2-7; unclear D gene. TRBV23-1 belongs to the ORF category, with a function that is uncertain. Trimming left V 2 bases short and J 0 bases short, with 17 bases between. This CDR3 region has 17 residues. DNA of the CDR3: TGCGCCAGCAGTCAAATGGGCCGGGCAAGGAGCTCCTACGAGCAGTACTTC. It yields the protein CASSQMGRARSSYEQYF.

The sample holds one count of this clone. The chain couples TRBV6-6 to TRBJ2-5; weak D call: TRBD2 (6 bases). This CDR3 comprises 11 residues. Germline CDR1 and CDR2: MNHNY and SVGAGI (reference sequence). V was pared by 4 bases and J by 13 bases, with 13 bases between. This CDR3 reads CASSFDGGPYF. CDR3 nucleotide sequence: TGTGCCAGCAGTTTTGACGGGGGACCGTACTTC.

The V gene is TRBV5-1, the J gene TRBJ1-1, with D perhaps TRBD1 (5 bases). CDR1 is SGHRS, CDR2 YFSETQ, per germline. Between the trimmed V and J ends, which lost 4 bases and 1 base, there was a span of 17 bases. The CDR3 spans 16 residues. DNA for the CDR3: TGCGCCAGCAGCGCCGTCTATGGGGCATCGAACACTGAAGCTTTCTTT. Encoded protein: CASSAVYGASNTEAFF.

The V and J genes are TRBV6-1 and TRBJ1-6; TRBD1 aligns across 10 bases. Germline V CDR1 and CDR2: MNHNS, SASEGT. Germline trimming cut 4 bases from V and 8 bases from J; bases unmatched to any gene: 5. CDR3 length: 15 residues. This CDR3 is CASSVGTGEYSPLHF. The DNA of the CDR3 is TGTGCCAGCAGTGTCGGGACAGGGGAATATTCACCCCTCCACTTT.

To note about this clone: An end of the junction does not agree with germline; a read error may underlie this. The chain recombines TRBV7-9 with TRBJ1-1; possibly TRBD1 for D (6 bases). This CDR3 contains 17 residues. Per the germline V gene, CDR1 is SEHNR and CDR2 is FQNEAQ (reference sequence). CDR3: CASSHSLGGLMNTEASF. The CDR3 DNA sequence: TGTGCCAGCAGCCATAGTTTGGGGGGCTTAATGAACACTGAAGCTTCCTTT.

This clone came up once. V and J are TRBV6-1 and TRBJ2-7, with 12 bases that match TRBD2. Germline assignment: CDR1 MNHNS and CDR2 SASEGT. Losses at the gene ends were 1 base for V and 0 bases for J; bases not matched to a gene: 10. The CDR3 contains 19 residues. The chain's CDR3 is CASSEVGASGGAFSYEQYF. CDR3 in DNA: TGTGCCAGCAGTGAAGTAGGGGCTAGCGGGGGGGCTTTCTCCTACGAGCAGTACTTC.

The CDR3 region is CASSPTGYNEQFF. The CDR3 DNA reads as TGTGCCAGTAGTCCCACAGGTTACAATGAGCAGTTCTTC. The chain links TRBV19 to TRBJ2-1; D may be TRBD1 (5 bases). The CDR3 is 13 residues long. The germline V gene has CDR1 LNHDA and CDR2 SQIVND (reference sequence). V lost 5 bases and J lost 4, with 9 bases in between.

The chain uses TRBV18 and TRBJ2-1; 8 bases agree with TRBD1. The V gene end was trimmed by 1 base and the J gene end by 7 bases; junction bases not matched to a gene: 3. The CDR3 totals 14 residues. Germline CDR1 reads KGHSH; CDR2 reads LQKENI. For the CDR3, the DNA is TGTGCCAGCTCACCACGTCAGGGGGCGAATGAGCAGTTCTTC. Protein sequence: CASSPRQGANEQFF.

The J gene is TRBJ2-3, the V gene TRBV15; 8 positions match TRBD1. J lost 0 bases, V lost 0 bases, and 14 bases had no gene match. Germline values: CDR1 LNHNV, CDR2 YYDKDF (reference sequence). The CDR3 spans 20 residues. The CDR3 bases are TGTGCCACCAGCAGAGATCGAGGGACAGGAACGTTTGATAGCACAGATACGCAGTATTTT. Translated, it gives CATSRDRGTGTFDSTDTQYF.

The chain has TRBV14 and TRBJ1-1; 11 bases map to TRBD1. Germline trimming cut 2 bases from V and 0 bases from J; bases unmatched to any gene: 14. Germline V gives CDR1 SGHDN, CDR2 FVKESK. This CDR3 region has 20 residues. The DNA of the CDR3 is TGTGCCAGCAGCCAAAGCTATCGGTGGGGACAGGGGGATTTGAACACTGAAGCTTTCTTT. It codes for CASSQSYRWGQGDLNTEAFF.

The V call is TRBV5-4, the J call TRBJ1-6; D remains unclear. The V gene lost 4 bases and the J gene lost 1 base, with 12 bases spanning the gap. The CDR3 runs 16 residues. Per germline, CDR1 SGHNT and CDR2 YYREEE (reference sequence). The chain's CDR3 is CASSGELGSYNSPLHF. The CDR3, as DNA: TGTGCCAGCAGCGGGGAGTTAGGGTCCTATAATTCACCCCTCCACTTT.

On this clone itself: The same CDR3 is also encoded by other DNA sequences in this sample. The chain combines TRBV5-1 with TRBJ2-2; 7 nucleotides align to TRBD1. The germline V gene encodes CDR1 SGHRS and CDR2 YFSETQ. The CDR3 has 15 residues. V dropped 4 bases and J dropped 1; count of bases not matched to a gene: 4. The CDR3 spells CASSLGTVNTGELFF. The CDR3 DNA reads as TGCGCCAGCAGCCTTGGGACAGTGAACACCGGGGAGCTGTTTTTT.

This clone appeared a single time. The rearrangement uses TRBV28 and TRBJ1-3; D not certain. V was shortened by 6 bases and J by 3 bases, with 12 bases between the two germline ends. The length of the CDR3 is 14 residues. The germline V gene encodes CDR1 MDHEN and CDR2 SYDVKM. The CDR3 region has the DNA TGTGCCAGCAGCTTGAGTTTTTTTGGAAACACCATATATTTT. Its protein is CASSLSFFGNTIYF.